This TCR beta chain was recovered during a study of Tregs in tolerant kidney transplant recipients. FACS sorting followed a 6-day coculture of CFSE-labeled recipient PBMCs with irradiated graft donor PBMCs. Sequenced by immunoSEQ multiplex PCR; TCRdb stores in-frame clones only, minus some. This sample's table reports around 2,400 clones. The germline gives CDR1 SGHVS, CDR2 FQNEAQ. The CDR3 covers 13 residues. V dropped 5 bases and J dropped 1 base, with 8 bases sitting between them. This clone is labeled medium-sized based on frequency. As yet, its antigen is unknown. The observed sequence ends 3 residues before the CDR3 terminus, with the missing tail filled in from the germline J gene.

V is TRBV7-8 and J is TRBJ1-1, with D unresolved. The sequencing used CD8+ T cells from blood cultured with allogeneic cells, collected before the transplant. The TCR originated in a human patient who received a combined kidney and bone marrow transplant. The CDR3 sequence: CASSPGPNTEAFF. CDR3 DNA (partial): TGTGCCAGCAGCCCCGGTCCGAACACTGAA.